These 22 T cell receptor beta chains were sequenced from one sample in a study of blood T cell repertoires in COVID-19 (dated by TCRdb to 2018 to 2020). The library was made by the immunoSEQ multiplex PCR assay. The immuneACCESS repertoire file appears here via TCRdb, limited to in-frame rearrangements. These files lack a portion of the clones; in checked studies, under half of the deficit traces to unresolved V genes, and the cause of the others is not known. This sample lists approximately 450,000 clones; 80% to 90% were detected once. The top ten clonotypes cover roughly 1.1% of the sample. The sequencing sample was made of PBMCs or T cells enriched from blood (not recorded which). All receptors come from a man in his thirties or forties who had recovered from COVID-19.

This chain joins TRBV4-2 and TRBJ1-5; unclear D gene. Germline V gene data show CDR1 as LGHNA and CDR2 as YNFKEQ. The V end lost 0 bases, the J end lost 4 bases, and 7 bases lay between the germline ends. The CDR3 is 14 amino acids. CDR3 DNA: TGTGCCAGCAGCCAAGAGCGACAAAATCAGCCCCAGCATTTT. Residues: CASSQERQNQPQHF.

The V gene is TRBV27, the J gene TRBJ1-2; D may be TRBD1 (5 bases). The germline V and J ends were trimmed by 3 bases and 3 bases, with 14 bases remaining between them. Germline V gene data show CDR1 as MNHEY and CDR2 as SMNVEV (reference sequence). This CDR3 contains 15 residues. CDR3 in amino acids: CASSFGSVGHYGYTF. The CDR3 region has the DNA TGTGCCAGCAGTTTCGGCTCGGTGGGGCACTATGGCTACACCTTC.

The chain recombines TRBV4-2 with TRBJ1-5; D is undetermined. Trimming left V 0 bases short and J 2 bases short, with 11 bases between. This CDR3 is built from 16 residues. Per germline, CDR1 LGHNA and CDR2 YNFKEQ. The CDR3 DNA sequence: TGTGCCAGCAGCCAAGATCTTTCCCAGGGCAATCAGCCCCAGCATTTT. As protein: CASSQDLSQGNQPQHF.

V usage is TRBV28 and J usage is TRBJ2-2; D not resolved. The V and J ends lost 3 bases and 6 bases respectively, with 8 bases between them. CDR1 MDHEN and CDR2 SYDVKM come from the germline V gene. This CDR3 comprises 13 residues. CDR3 sequence (DNA): TGTGCCAGCAGTTTTAGAAAACCCGGGGAGCTGTTTTTT. Translated: CASSFRKPGELFF.

The chain carries TRBV28 and TRBJ2-1, with D possibly being TRBD2 (7 bases). Looked up from germline, CDR1 is MDHEN and CDR2 is SYDVKM. Trimming cost V 3 bases and J 0 bases, with 15 bases left between them. CDR3 size: 17 residues. The CDR3: CASSLGGPLSSYNEQFF. The CDR3 bases are TGTGCCAGCAGTTTGGGGGGGCCCCTAAGCTCCTACAATGAGCAGTTCTTC.

In this sample, this clone turned up a few times. The chain combines TRBV7-2 with TRBJ1-6; D is possibly TRBD1 (5 bases). V lost 5 bases and J lost 7, with 9 bases in between. Germline CDR1 is SGHTA and CDR2 is FQGNSA. The CDR3 loop spans 13 amino acids. The CDR3 is CASSLDRNSPLHF. The DNA for the CDR3 is TGTGCCAGCAGCCTAGACAGAAATTCACCCCTCCACTTT.

The J gene is TRBJ2-3, the V gene TRBV18; unclear D gene. This CDR3 is built from 15 residues. Germline V lookup: CDR1 KGHSH, CDR2 LQKENI. Trimming cost V 2 bases and J 2 bases, with 11 bases left between them. Here the CDR3 DNA reads TGTGCCAGCTCACCAATTAGCAGTGTCACAGATACGCAGTATTTT. Translating gives CASSPISSVTDTQYF.

This clone was counted only a few times. The V and J genes are TRBV7-3 and TRBJ2-1; a possible D gene is TRBD2 (5 bases). The germline CDR1 and CDR2 sequences are SGHTA and FQGTGA. CDR3 length: 15 amino acids. Trimming left V 0 bases short and J 4 bases short, with 10 bases between. CDR3 in DNA: TGTGCCAGCAGCTTAACGAGCGGAGTTTACAATGAGCAGTTCTTC. Protein: CASSLTSGVYNEQFF. Together with reference TRBV7-3 and TRBJ2-1, the CDR3 gives the full variable domain: GAGVSQTPSNKVTEKGKYVELRCDPISGHTALYWYRQSLGQGPEFLIYFQGTGAADDSGLPNDRFFAVRPEGSVSTLKIQRTERGDSAVYLCASSLTSGVYNEQFFGPGTRLTVL.

J is TRBJ1-1 and V is TRBV2, with TRBD1 matching 8 bases. The CDR3 extends over 16 amino acids. Germline V lookup: CDR1 SNHLY, CDR2 FYNNEI. Trimming took 6 bases from V and 1 from J; bases not matched to a gene: 10. This CDR3 reads CASSLWGDRSNTEAFF. For the CDR3, the DNA is TGTGCCAGCAGCCTGTGGGGGGACAGGTCGAACACTGAAGCTTTCTTT.

The chain combines TRBV5-1 with TRBJ2-5, with 11 bases matching TRBD1. Germline V gene lookup returns CDR1 SGHRS and CDR2 YFSETQ. V gave up 2 bases and J gave up 4 bases; unmatched junction bases: 13. This CDR3 has 18 amino acids. For the CDR3, the DNA is TGCGCCAGCAGCTTTGGGACAGGGGGTGCTCTAGGTACAGAGACCCAGTACTTC. Translating gives CASSFGTGGALGTETQYF. Full variable domain (rest looked up from reference TRBV5-1 and TRBJ2-5): KAGVTQTPRYLIKTRGQQVTLSCSPISGHRSVSWYQQTPGQGLQFLFEYFSETQRNKGNFPGRFSGRQFSNSRSEMNVSTLELGDSALYLCASSFGTGGALGTETQYFGPGTRLLVL.

The J gene is TRBJ1-2, the V gene TRBV5-5; TRBD1 matches at 9 bases. V lost 4 bases and J lost 8; bases outside the gene matches: 9. Germline CDR1 and CDR2: SGHKS and YYEKEE (reference sequence). CDR3 length: 14 amino acids. The CDR3 DNA reads TGTGCCAGCAGCCCCGCCTGGACAGGGGACGGCTACACCTTC. This gives the protein CASSPAWTGDGYTF.

The rearrangement joins TRBV11-2 to TRBJ2-3; D call uncertain. The germline CDR1 and CDR2 sequences are SGHAT and FQNNGV. The CDR3 consists of 17 residues. With 1 base removed from V and 5 bases from J, the gap between germline ends came to 19 bases. In DNA form, the CDR3 reads TGTGCCAGCAGCTTAGTAGTTTTTTCCCCGGGTGTAGATACGCAGTATTTT. It translates to CASSLVVFSPGVDTQYF.

The V call is TRBV29-1, the J call TRBJ2-1; perhaps TRBD1 as D (5 bases). CDR1 and CDR2 from the germline V gene are SQVTM and ANQGSEA. The V end lost 8 bases, the J end lost 0 bases, and 14 bases lay between the germline ends. CDR3 length: 14 amino acids. The CDR3 sequence: CSFQGFGSYNEQFF. The CDR3 DNA is TGCAGCTTTCAGGGATTTGGCTCCTACAATGAGCAGTTCTTC.

The genes are TRBV7-9 and TRBJ1-3; D remains ambiguous. Germline CDR1 SEHNR, CDR2 FQNEAQ (reference sequence). CDR3 length equals 14 residues. Trimming removed 4 bases from V and 2 bases from J, with 9 bases in between. The CDR3 sequence: CASSSAGAGNTIYF. Here the CDR3 DNA reads TGTGCCAGCAGCTCGGCGGGAGCTGGAAACACCATATATTTT. Full variable domain (rest looked up from reference TRBV7-9 and TRBJ1-3): DTGVSQNPRHKITKRGQNVTFRCDPISEHNRLYWYRQTLGQGPEFLTYFQNEAQLEKSRLLSDRFSAERPKGSFSTLEIQRTEQGDSAMYLCASSSAGAGNTIYFGEGSWLTVV.

This chain uses TRBV6-6 with TRBJ2-1; 7 nucleotides align to TRBD2. CDR3 size: 16 residues. The V segment lost 2 bases and the J segment 0 bases; nucleotides outside the gene matches: 4. Per germline, CDR1 MNHNY and CDR2 SVGAGI (reference sequence). For the CDR3, the DNA is TGTGCCAGCAGTTACGAAGCGGGACCCTCCTACAATGAGCAGTTCTTC. It yields the protein CASSYEAGPSYNEQFF.

The gene calls are TRBV29-1 and TRBJ2-3, with D possibly being TRBD2 (6 bases). Germline lookup yields CDR1 SQVTM and CDR2 ANQGSEA. Deletions cut 6 bases from V and 6 bases from J, with 19 bases between. This CDR3 comprises 14 residues. The CDR3 DNA reads TGCAGCGTCGCCATTGGGGACTCCATGGATACGCAGTATTTT. Translation gives CSVAIGDSMDTQYF.

This sequence joins TRBV29-1 and TRBJ2-2; D gene unclear. Trimming removed 6 bases at V and 3 bases at J, with 11 bases between. The CDR3 extends over 13 amino acids. The germline gives CDR1 SQVTM, CDR2 ANQGSEA. The chain's CDR3 is CSVAKGDTGELFF. For the CDR3, the DNA is TGCAGCGTCGCCAAAGGAGACACCGGGGAGCTGTTTTTT.

This chain uses TRBV7-2 with TRBJ2-7; 8 bases are a match to TRBD2. Germline assignment: CDR1 SGHTA and CDR2 FQGNSA. The trim removed 0 bases at V and 4 bases at J, leaving 8 bases unmatched. The CDR3 consists of 16 residues. The CDR3 is CASSLAPGTRLYEQYF. DNA for the CDR3: TGTGCCAGCAGCTTAGCCCCCGGGACTAGATTATACGAGCAGTACTTC.

The CDR3 DNA reads TGTGCCAGCAGCTTAGAATCACAAAGCAATCAGCCCCAGCATTTT. Protein: CASSLESQSNQPQHF. The J gene is TRBJ1-5, the V gene TRBV11-2; D not resolved. Between the trimmed V and J ends, which lost 0 bases and 1 base, there was a span of 7 bases. There are 15 residues in the CDR3. Germline V gene sequence: CDR1 SGHAT, CDR2 FQNNGV.

This clone appeared once. CDR3 bases: TGTGCCAGCAGTCCGGGGACAGTCCTCAATTATGGCTACACCTTC. This sequence encodes CASSPGTVLNYGYTF. This rearrangement joins TRBV28 to TRBJ1-2; 7 bases are a match to TRBD1. The germline CDR1 and CDR2 sequences are MDHEN and SYDVKM. V gave up 5 bases and J gave up 5 bases; unmatched junction bases: 11. The CDR3 runs to 15 residues.

J is TRBJ2-6 and V is TRBV12-5; tentatively, D is TRBD2 (6 bases). V lost 6 bases and J lost 4, with 22 bases in between. CDR3 length: 18 amino acids. CDR1 LGHNT and CDR2 FRNRAP come from the germline V gene. The CDR3 sequence is CASGRDLKESLGANVLTF. DNA of the CDR3: TGTGCTAGTGGCCGGGACTTAAAAGAGTCCCTCGGGGCCAACGTCCTGACTTTC.

This clone was seen a few times. The sample carries other DNA sequences with the same CDR3. J is TRBJ2-1 and V is TRBV18, with D perhaps matching TRBD2 (6 bases). CDR1 and CDR2 from the germline V gene are KGHSH and LQKENI. V gave up 0 bases and J gave up 5 bases, with 8 bases separating them. The CDR3 runs 14 residues. CDR3 amino acids: CASSPPGLNNEQFF. The CDR3, as DNA: TGTGCCAGCTCACCACCGGGACTCAACAATGAGCAGTTCTTC.